This T cell receptor (beta chain) was sequenced for a study of T cells expressing NK-cell markers (dated by TCRdb to 2018 to 2020). About the investigation overall: In sorted CD3+CD56+NKG2C+, CD3+CD56+NKG2C- and CD3+CD56-NKG2C+ T-cell subsets from eight donors, TCR beta-chain repertoires were profiled. Randomly selected healthy volunteers, three men and five women, were used as the eight sequenced donors. Among the eight sequenced donors, seven were HCMV-seropositive and one was HCMV-seronegative. Illumina HiSeq 2000/2500, MiSeq or NextSeq was used to sequence libraries as 2 x 150 bp reads. General findings and caveats noted by the study authors: In several donors, the dominant CD3+CD56+NKG2C+ clonotypes were found to rank among the top 10 CD8+ clonotypes and to make up roughly 1.0-7.5% of CD8+ T cells. Whether the expanded NKG2C-expressing T cell clones were specific for HCMV antigens was left unclear. Those dominant clonotypes were again the most abundant among CD3+CD56-NKG2C+ cells in a handful of donors, at 28.3-60.1%.

Per the germline V gene, SQVTM is the CDR1 and ANQGSEA is the CDR2. Reading from cysteine to phenylalanine, the CDR3 counts 17 amino acids. No DNA sequence was recorded. To determine HCMV serostatus, a commercial ELISA kit was used to detect HCMV-specific IgG in serum. Peripheral blood mononuclear cells were isolated from blood by Ficoll density gradient centrifugation. TCRdb shows the sequencer as Illumina HiSeq 2000. The TCR beta cDNA libraries were made using 5'RACE template switching, a step that added both a universal primer site and unique molecular identifiers. Synthesis of cDNA was primed from the TCR beta constant segment and was followed by two consecutive PCR amplification steps. In the source study's methods: MIGEC was used to demultiplex reads and group the reads by UMI, and MiTCR was used to assemble and quantify clonotypes. To exclude erroneous sequences, any TCR cDNA sequence not supported by at least two reads was discarded. The tcR package was used for downstream repertoire analysis, with clonotypes matched between fractions based on CDR3 nucleotide sequence plus V segment. VDJmatch was used to annotate antigen specificity against VDJdb, with one amino acid substitution in CDR3 allowed. Each CDR3 protein sequence appears as one entry after TCRdb reprocessed the reads, and no DNA is included. None of the V and J calls come from the authors' own analysis; TCRdb made them. The table of this sample itemizes 200,000 to 300,000 distinct CDR3 sequences. Together, the top ten hold about 0.4% of the sample.

With respect to this clonotype: Its binding antigen is unknown.

The receptor was derived from a man aged 18 to 30 in good health. Donor details come from another sample of the same person, matched by shared clones. The chain uses TRBV29-1 and TRBJ1-1; the TCRdb D gene call, TRBD1, has no DNA to confirm it. What was sequenced was blood T cells: a sorted CD56 or NKG2C T cell subset, CD4+ or CD8+ T cells, or bulk PBMC T cells (not recorded which). The CDR3 sequence is CSVEHPMTQGRGTEAFF.